This entry lists 2 T cell receptor beta chains sequenced from one sample in a study of early T cells in non-severe SARS-CoV-2 infection. TCRdb processed the 5' RACE reads anew with MiXCR; each CDR3 protein has one entry. The profile shows roughly 90,000 distinct CDR3 sequences, roughly an eighth of them singletons. Source material: whole blood. These receptors all stem from an adult who was a healthcare worker with PCR-confirmed SARS-CoV-2 infection or an uninfected control (not recorded which).

The chain joins TRBV7-6 to TRBJ2-7; TRBD2 might be the D (6 bases). The CDR3 contains 14 residues. From germline, CDR1 is SGHVS and CDR2 FNYEAQ. Trimming took 5 bases from V and 4 from J, leaving 15 bases between them. The CDR3 DNA is TGTGCCAGCAGCAGCTCGGGACTTCGGTACGAGCAGTACTTC. Its translation: CASSSSGLRYEQYF.

This clonotype was observed many times. The rearrangement uses TRBV5-8 and TRBJ1-5; D uncertain. Deletions cut 3 bases from V and 5 bases from J, with 15 bases between. The CDR3 extends over 15 amino acids. Germline values: CDR1 SGHTS, CDR2 YDEGEE. CDR3: CASSSGRVRDQPQHF. The DNA for the CDR3 is TGTGCCAGCAGCTCCGGCCGGGTACGAGATCAGCCCCAGCATTTT.